Listed below are T cell receptor beta chains from one sample, sequenced in a study of blood T cells in healthy people across ages. TCRdb reprocessed the 5' RACE reads with MiXCR, giving one entry per CDR3 protein. The table has 650,000 to 800,000 distinct CDR3 sequences, around 42% seen once. Sample: blood. These receptors all come from a man aged 55 to 70 in good health. Both conserved end residues are part of each CDR3. A D gene is named only where the DNA matches it firmly. Rows give clone size only sometimes, using once, few, many, or a class for an expanded clone.

>TRBD1|TRBJ2-7|.|TRBV6-1
CASSPNFPGQGLYEQYF
TGTGCCAGCAGTCCCAATTTTCCAGGACAGGGGCTTTACGAGCAGTACTTC
>TRBD1|TRBJ1-1|.|TRBV3-1
CASRLRGLNTEAFF
TGTGCCAGCAGACTCAGGGGGCTCAACACTGAAGCTTTCTTT
>TRBD1|TRBJ2-1|.|TRBV4-3
CASSQVPGQGGYNEQFF
TGCGCCAGCAGCCAGGTGCCGGGACAGGGGGGTTACAATGAGCAGTTCTTC
>.|TRBJ2-7|few|TRBV6-1
CASRLVQTYEQYF
TGTGCCAGTCGGTTAGTTCAAACCTACGAGCAGTACTTC
>.|TRBJ1-2|.|TRBV4-1
CASSHNSVLNYGYTF
TGCGCCAGCAGCCACAACTCAGTGCTTAACTATGGCTACACCTTC
>.|TRBJ2-5|.|TRBV4-1
CASSLRTVQETQYF
TGCGCCAGCAGCCTCCGGACAGTACAAGAGACCCAGTACTTC
>.|TRBJ1-4|few|TRBV20-1
CSARANEKLFF
TGCAGTGCTAGAGCTAATGAAAAACTGTTTTTT
>TRBD1|TRBJ1-1|few|TRBV18
CASSPSGTGGVNTEAFF
TGTGCCAGCTCACCTTCCGGGACAGGGGGCGTGAACACTGAAGCTTTCTTT
>TRBD1|TRBJ1-2|.|TRBV7-2
CASSSGQGLPDGYTF
TGTGCCAGCAGCTCGGGACAGGGGCTCCCGGATGGCTACACCTTC
>TRBD2|TRBJ2-7|.|TRBV7-9
CASSLTSVRSSYNEQYF
TGTGCCAGCAGCTTGACTAGCGTAAGGAGTAGCTACAATGAGCAGTACTTC
>TRBD1|TRBJ1-5|.|TRBV28
CASSSGGGVVQPQHF
TGTGCCAGCAGTTCAGGGGGAGGCGTAGTCCAGCCCCAGCATTTT
>TRBD2|TRBJ2-4|.|TRBV9
CASSANPGTSGVAKNIQYF
TGTGCCAGCAGCGCCAACCCTGGGACTAGCGGGGTAGCCAAAAACATTCAGTACTTC
>TRBD2|TRBJ2-7|.|TRBV4-3
CASSQDLAGGWGNEQYF
TGCGCCAGCAGCCAAGATCTGGCGGGGGGCTGGGGCAATGAGCAGTACTTC
>TRBD2|TRBJ2-7|.|TRBV7-2
CASRLGAGAYEQYF
TGTGCCAGCAGATTAGGAGCGGGGGCCTACGAGCAGTACTTC
>.|TRBJ1-2|few|TRBV5-6
CASMRQLGNYGYTF
TGTGCCAGCATGCGGCAGTTAGGGAACTATGGCTACACCTTC
>.|TRBJ2-1|.|TRBV7-2
CASSPRVRDNEQFF
TGTGCCAGCAGCCCCCGGGTCAGGGACAATGAGCAGTTCTTC
>.|TRBJ2-4|.|TRBV29-1
CSGVGGAKQYF
TGCAGCGGAGTCGGGGGTGCAAAGCAGTACTTC
>TRBD2|TRBJ2-3|.|TRBV6-5
CASSYSGGAPDTQYF
TGTGCCAGCAGTTACTCCGGGGGGGCACCAGATACGCAGTATTTT
>.|TRBJ2-2|.|TRBV7-2
CASSLGGRPLGAGELFF
TGTGCCAGCAGCTTAGGGGGACGGCCTCTTGGGGCCGGGGAGCTGTTTTTT
>.|TRBJ2-3|.|TRBV28
CASSRPQPGVAYF
TGTGCCAGCAGTCGTCCACAACCTGGGGTTGCGTATTTT
>TRBD1|TRBJ2-6|.|TRBV5-1
CASRRQGGSGANVLTF
TGCGCCAGCAGAAGACAGGGGGGATCTGGGGCCAACGTCCTGACTTTC
>.|TRBJ1-4|few|TRBV25-1
CASSESWVEKLFF
TGTGCCAGCAGTGAAAGCTGGGTTGAAAAACTGTTTTTT
>.|TRBJ1-6|few|TRBV25-1
CASSGESSYNSPLHF
TGTGCCAGCAGTGGGGAAAGCTCCTATAATTCACCCCTCCACTTT
>.|TRBJ2-1|.|TRBV6-1
CASTELGRGSYNEQFF
TGTGCCAGCACCGAATTGGGGCGCGGGTCCTACAATGAGCAGTTCTTC
>TRBD2|TRBJ2-5|few|TRBV9
CASSVASGGGRETQYF
TGTGCCAGCAGCGTAGCGTCCGGGGGGGGCAGGGAGACCCAGTACTTC
>TRBD1|TRBJ1-2|many|TRBV4-3
CASSQAGGGYTF
TGCGCCAGCAGCCAAGCAGGGGGTGGCTACACCTTC
>TRBD2|TRBJ2-1|.|TRBV5-4
CASSLGWGGNNEQFF
TGTGCCAGCAGCTTGGGGTGGGGGGGAAACAATGAGCAGTTCTTC
>.|TRBJ2-1|once|TRBV12-3/TRBV12-4
CASSHSGGALEQFF
TGTGCCAGCAGCCACTCAGGGGGGGCCTTGGAGCAGTTCTTC
>.|TRBJ1-2|few|TRBV7-2
CASSLGFGTNYGYTF
TGTGCCAGCAGCTTAGGATTTGGGACGAACTATGGCTACACCTTC
>TRBD2|TRBJ2-7|many|TRBV20-1
CSARDTLAGDPLHEQYF
TGCAGTGCTAGAGATACCCTAGCGGGGGACCCCCTCCACGAGCAGTACTTC
>.|TRBJ2-1|.|TRBV29-1
CSVEGGTHEQFF
TGCAGCGTTGAGGGCGGGACGCATGAGCAGTTCTTC
>.|TRBJ2-7|few|TRBV5-1
CASSLETDTYEQYF
TGCGCCAGCAGCTTGGAGACCGATACCTACGAGCAGTACTTC
>TRBD2|TRBJ2-7|.|TRBV20-1
CSAIRREGLDEQYF
TGCAGTGCTATTCGGCGGGAGGGGTTAGACGAGCAGTACTTC
>TRBD1|TRBJ2-5|.|TRBV6-1
CASTPRGQQETQYF
TGTGCCAGCACCCCGAGGGGACAGCAAGAGACCCAGTACTTC
>.|TRBJ2-7|few|TRBV18
CASSLTTGLEQYF
TGTGCCAGCTCACTTACTACGGGTCTCGAGCAGTACTTC
>.|TRBJ2-4|.|TRBV6-2/TRBV6-3
CASSMGSIQYF
TGTGCCAGCAGTATGGGTAGCATTCAGTACTTC
>TRBD2|TRBJ2-1|.|TRBV3-1
CASSQALAGNNEQFF
TGTGCCAGCAGCCAAGCCCTAGCGGGGAACAATGAGCAGTTCTTC